The clone carrying this T cell receptor (beta chain) was recorded only once. Its target is unknown. Only Caucasian adults living in Nashville, Tennessee served as donors. The record originates from a study of shared clonotypes between healthy human individuals. Study details: Per-donor plates numbered three CD4 naive, three CD4 memory, two CD8 naive and one CD8 memory. Study-level findings and limits: Sequencing of the sorted subsets was shown by rarefaction to be incomplete despite large depth. Across subsets, estimated richness was generally greater for naive than for memory populations.

Germline V gene sequence: CDR1 SGHTA, CDR2 FQGNSA. The CDR3 is 15 residues long. Trimming left V 1 base short and J 0 bases short, with 9 bases between. Measured with immunoSEQ multiplex PCR; TCRdb has only the in-frame clones, and not every one. Among about 2 million clones listed, 85% to 95% were seen once. The rearrangement joins TRBV7-2 to TRBJ1-1; D gene uncertain. The clonotype originates from a man in his late teens or twenties in good health. Sequencing was done on a sample of naive CD4+ T cells sorted from blood. Documented subset: CD45RA+ positively selected. The CDR3 reads CASSLVDGMNTEAFF. CDR3 nucleotide sequence: TGTGCCAGCAGCTTAGTCGACGGAATGAACACTGAAGCTTTCTTT.